This is a list of T cell receptor beta chains from one sample in a study of spatial heterogeneity in lung cancer. From the 5' RACE reads, TCRdb called clonotypes with MiXCR, one entry per CDR3 protein. Here the sample spans some 9,000 distinct CDR3 sequences, approximately 15% being singletons. Sequences were derived from lung tumor tissue, sampled at surgery. All receptors come from a male donor with early-stage non-small cell lung cancer. The CDR3 runs from the conserved cysteine through the conserved F or W. Fields, in order: J gene, D gene, clone size, V gene, CDR3 DNA, CDR3 protein. D genes are given only for firm matches. Size is stated for part of the rows, as once, few or many counts, or as a class when the clone is expanded.

TRBJ2-5 | NA | many | TRBV7-9 | TGTGCCAGCAGCTTATCTGTAGCCGGAGAGACCCAGTACTTC | CASSLSVAGETQYF
TRBJ2-2 | TRBD2 | medium-sized | TRBV6-5 | TGTGCCACCAGGATAGCGGGGCGAACCGGGGAGCTGTTTTTT | CATRIAGRTGELFF
TRBJ2-5 | TRBD2 | many | TRBV2 | TGTGCCAGAGGCGCGGGAGCGACCCAAGAGACCCAGTACTTC | CARGAGATQETQYF
TRBJ2-7 | TRBD2 | many | TRBV6-5 | TGTGCCAGCAGTCGCCTCCTCGGCGGGAGTTCCTCCGAGCAGTACTTC | CASSRLLGGSSSEQYF
TRBJ2-3 | NA | many | TRBV6-2/TRBV6-3 | TGTGCCAGCAGTGGCCCGCAGAGCACAGATACGCAGTATTTT | CASSGPQSTDTQYF
TRBJ2-3 | NA | NA | TRBV29-1 | TGCAGCGTCGAAGAGGTAGCTATCACAGATACGCAGTATTTT | CSVEEVAITDTQYF
TRBJ1-6 | TRBD1 | NA | TRBV5-1 | TGCGCCAGCAGCTTGGCCGGACAGGGTGGTAATTCACCCCTCCACTTT | CASSLAGQGGNSPLHF
TRBJ2-7 | TRBD2 | many | TRBV7-6 | TGTGCCAGCAGCTTAGTCTCGGCTAGCGGGAGTCCTCCCGCCTACGAGCAGTACTTC | CASSLVSASGSPPAYEQYF
TRBJ2-1 | TRBD2 | many | TRBV30 | TGTGCCTGGAGAAGGACTAGCGGGCTCAGCTCCTACAATGAGCAGTTCTTC | CAWRRTSGLSSYNEQFF
TRBJ2-1 | NA | many | TRBV6-2/TRBV6-3 | TGTGCCAGCAGTTCATCACTCCCGAACAATGAGCAGTTCTTC | CASSSSLPNNEQFF
TRBJ1-1 | NA | many | TRBV10-3 | TGTGCCATCAGTGAAAAAATCGCTGGTGGGACATTGAACACTGAAGCTTTCTTT | CAISEKIAGGTLNTEAFF
TRBJ1-2 | TRBD1 | many | TRBV20-1 | TGCAGTGCTAGACCGGGACAGGGGTACTATGGCTACACCTTC | CSARPGQGYYGYTF
TRBJ1-5 | NA | many | TRBV15 | TGTGCCACCAGCAGAGCTGCAGGAAATCAGCCCCAGCATTTT | CATSRAAGNQPQHF
TRBJ2-2 | NA | many | TRBV18 | TGTGCCAGCTCACCCCGACGGGAAACTTACACCGGGGAGCTGTTTTTT | CASSPRRETYTGELFF
TRBJ2-7 | NA | many | TRBV29-1 | TGCAGCGTTGAAGACGCAGAGTCCTACGAGCAGTACTTC | CSVEDAESYEQYF
TRBJ2-7 | TRBD1 | NA | TRBV15 | TGTGCCACCAGCAGGGACAGGGGCTACGAGCAGTACTTC | CATSRDRGYEQYF
TRBJ2-5 | NA | NA | TRBV6-2/TRBV6-3 | TGTGCCAGCAGTTATATGATGACCCAGTACTTC | CASSYMMTQYF
TRBJ2-1 | TRBD2 | large | TRBV10-3 | TGTGCCATCAGTGAGTCAGGGACTAGCACCTACAATGAGCAGTTCTTC | CAISESGTSTYNEQFF
TRBJ2-7 | NA | NA | TRBV7-9 | TGTGCCAGCAGCTTATCTGCAGGGACGGACGAGCAGTACTTC | CASSLSAGTDEQYF
TRBJ2-7 | NA | many | TRBV12-3/TRBV12-4 | TGTGCCAGCAGTTTGGGTAGTATCCACGAGCAGTACTTC | CASSLGSIHEQYF
TRBJ1-6 | NA | many | TRBV10-3 | TGTGCCATCAGTGCAGGGGAGAATAATTCACCCCTCCACTTT | CAISAGENNSPLHF
TRBJ2-1 | TRBD2 | NA | TRBV10-2 | TGCGCCAGCAGTGCCGGGACTAGCCTCAATGAGCAGTTCTTC | CASSAGTSLNEQFF
TRBJ2-5 | NA | many | TRBV7-9 | TGTGCCAGCAGACCAGGAGGCCCGGGGGTTGAGACCCAGTACTTC | CASRPGGPGVETQYF
TRBJ2-2 | TRBD1 | NA | TRBV9 | TGTGCCAGCAGCGCCCCCGGACAGGGGATTATGACCGGGGAGCTGTTTTTT | CASSAPGQGIMTGELFF
TRBJ2-7 | NA | many | TRBV5-6 | TGTGCCAGCAGCTTAGGGGGAAAGCAGTACTTC | CASSLGGKQYF
TRBJ2-4 | NA | once | TRBV7-9 | TGTGCCAGCAGCTTACTAAGAGGAAAAAACATTCAGTACTTC | CASSLLRGKNIQYF
TRBJ2-7 | NA | NA | TRBV20-1 | TGCAGTGTCGGCAGGGGAGGACCCTACGAGCAGTACTTC | CSVGRGGPYEQYF
TRBJ2-3 | NA | few | TRBV5-6 | TGTGCCAGCAGCGAACTAGGAGATTCCACAGATACGCAGTATTTT | CASSELGDSTDTQYF
TRBJ1-1 | NA | many | TRBV7-8 | TGTGCCAGCAGCTCTAACAGGCATAGCAATGATCTGAACACTGAAGCTTTCTTT | CASSSNRHSNDLNTEAFF
TRBJ2-7 | TRBD2 | medium-sized | TRBV29-1 | TGCAGCGTTGTAGAGGGGACTAAAAACAAGCAGTACTTC | CSVVEGTKNKQYF
TRBJ1-2 | NA | many | TRBV5-1 | TGCGCCAGCAGTCCAGCGGGGGACTATGGCTACACCTTC | CASSPAGDYGYTF
TRBJ2-7 | TRBD1 | many | TRBV12-3/TRBV12-4 | TGTGCCAGCAGTCACCTCACAGGGGGCCGCTACTACGAGCAGTACTTC | CASSHLTGGRYYEQYF
TRBJ2-7 | TRBD2 | many | TRBV5-1 | TGCGCCAGCAGCGGAGCGGGGGACGGCGAGCAGTACTTC | CASSGAGDGEQYF
TRBJ2-5 | NA | NA | TRBV6-5 | TGTGCCAGCAGTCGGACGGTTGGGTTAGAGACCCAGTACTTC | CASSRTVGLETQYF
TRBJ2-7 | TRBD2 | NA | TRBV29-1 | TGCAGCGCTCTTGGATCAGCGGGAGGGCCCTACGAGCAGTACTTC | CSALGSAGGPYEQYF
TRBJ2-3 | TRBD2 | medium-sized | TRBV7-9 | TGTGCCAGCAGCTCAGGACTAGCGGGAGTAGCTGTAGATACGCAGTATTTT | CASSSGLAGVAVDTQYF
TRBJ2-5 | TRBD1 | many | TRBV7-3 | TGTGCCAGCAGCACGGGACAGCATAACCAAGAGACCCAGTACTTC | CASSTGQHNQETQYF
TRBJ2-1 | TRBD2 | medium-sized | TRBV7-8 | TGTGCCAGCAGCCTCACCCGAGCCGGGGTAGCGGGAATCGATGAGCAGTTCTTC | CASSLTRAGVAGIDEQFF
TRBJ2-3 | NA | many | TRBV6-1 | TGTGCCAGCACCAGAGGGGCCCCCCACACAGATACGCAGTATTTT | CASTRGAPHTDTQYF
TRBJ1-6 | NA | many | TRBV12-3/TRBV12-4 | TGTGCCAGCAGTCGGGGAAATAAGCGCTCACCCCTCCACTTT | CASSRGNKRSPLHF
TRBJ2-1 | NA | many | TRBV5-1 | TGCGCCAGCAGCGAGGGGGGCCTCTCCTACAATGAGCAGTTCTTC | CASSEGGLSYNEQFF
TRBJ2-5 | TRBD1 | many | TRBV5-6 | TGTGCCAGCAGCCCGACAGGGGACGAGACCCAGTACTTC | CASSPTGDETQYF
TRBJ1-5 | NA | medium-sized | TRBV12-3/TRBV12-4 | TGTGCCAGCGGTACAGGGTCGGATCAGCCCCAGCATTTT | CASGTGSDQPQHF
TRBJ1-1 | TRBD1 | many | TRBV29-1 | TGCAGCGTTCAATACAGGGGGCTCAAGAACACTGAAGCTTTCTTT | CSVQYRGLKNTEAFF
TRBJ1-2 | NA | many | TRBV27 | TGTGCCAGCAGTCACCAGGGCAGGGGCTACACCTTC | CASSHQGRGYTF
TRBJ2-1 | NA | many | TRBV24-1 | TGTGCCACCAGTGATTTTGGCGGGGGCAGTTCCTACAATGAGCAGTTCTTC | CATSDFGGGSSYNEQFF
TRBJ1-5 | TRBD1 | many | TRBV7-2 | TGTGCCAGCAGCCAAGGGACAGGGGGCCGGCAGCCCCAGCATTTT | CASSQGTGGRQPQHF
TRBJ2-5 | TRBD2 | many | TRBV12-3/TRBV12-4 | TGTGCCAGCAGTCCACGGGGGAGCGGGAGTGGGGAAGAGACCCAGTACTTC | CASSPRGSGSGEETQYF
TRBJ2-7 | NA | many | TRBV18 | TGTGCCAGCTCCTCGGCCTCCTACTCCTACGAGCAGTACTTC | CASSSASYSYEQYF
TRBJ2-7 | NA | many | TRBV3-1 | TGTGCCAGCAGCCAAGATATCGACTACGAGCAGTACTTC | CASSQDIDYEQYF
TRBJ2-7 | TRBD2 | many | TRBV27 | TGTGCCAGCAGTGGACTAGCGGGGGCCTACGAGCAGTACTTC | CASSGLAGAYEQYF
TRBJ1-2 | NA | medium-sized | TRBV20-1 | TGCAGTGCTAGAGAGGTCGAATTCGGTGGCTACACCTTC | CSAREVEFGGYTF